Reported below is one T cell receptor beta chain. The source of the sample is a study of CD8+ T cells in alopecia areata. Following RNA extraction, reverse transcription yielded cDNA that acted as the sequencing template. The table came from immunoSEQ multiplex PCR; TCRdb's copy has only in-frame clones and leaves some out. The data contain 150,000 to 200,000 clones, about 60% of them singletons. This TCR derives from a human donor with alopecia areata. Sequences were derived from CD4+ T cells sorted from blood, sampled at week 0.

CDR3 amino acids: CSVPGDRGFYGYTF. CDR3 coding DNA: TGCAGCGTACCTGGGGACAGGGGGTTCTATGGCTACACCTTC. This chain uses TRBV29-1 with TRBJ1-2; 11 nucleotides agree with TRBD1. Germline V CDR1 and CDR2: SQVTM, ANQGSEA. Trimming removed 6 bases from V and 4 bases from J; junction bases left unmatched: 7. The CDR3 consists of 14 residues.